What follows are 4 T cell receptor beta chains derived from one specimen sequenced in a study of cytomegalovirus exposure and HLA in healthy donors. This table comes from immunoSEQ multiplex PCR, and its TCRdb copy is limited to in-frame clones, with some not included. The top ten hold under 1.5% of the sample, which has around 71,000 clones, around 95% seen once. Sequencing was performed on PBMCs. These receptors all stem from a man between 18 and 29 years old in good health and CMV-seropositive.

This clone was picked up a small number of times. The chain couples TRBV4-1 to TRBJ2-7, with no clear D. The V end was cut by 5 bases, the J end by 3 bases, with 8 bases between. The germline V gene encodes CDR1 MGHRA and CDR2 YSYEKL. CDR3 size: 12 residues. The CDR3 is CASSDTVYEQYF. Here the CDR3 DNA reads TGCGCCAGCAGCGACACTGTCTACGAGCAGTACTTC.

This chain connects TRBV20-1 to TRBJ1-2, with D possibly matching TRBD1 (6 bases). Trimming removed 3 bases at V and 9 bases at J, with 8 bases between. The CDR3 consists of 10 residues. CDR1 is DFQATT, CDR2 SNEGSKA, per germline (reference sequence). The CDR3 DNA follows: TGCAGTGCTAGGGGGGACAGCTACACCTTC. Translating gives CSARGDSYTF.

The rearrangement uses TRBV28 and TRBJ2-6; D might be TRBD1 (5 bases). The CDR3 runs 15 residues. Germline V gene data show CDR1 as MDHEN and CDR2 as SYDVKM. V was trimmed by 2 bases and J by 0 bases, leaving 5 bases between them. The CDR3 nucleotides read TGTGCCAGCAGTTTAGACAGCTCTGGGGCCAACGTCCTGACTTTC. It translates to CASSLDSSGANVLTF.

The chain employs TRBV7-9 and TRBJ1-2; D not resolved. V was cut by 1 base and J by 8 bases, with 14 bases left in between. Germline-derived CDR1 and CDR2 are SEHNR and FQNEAQ (reference sequence). The CDR3 loop spans 14 amino acids. The CDR3 sequence: CASSLGSRLHGYTF. CDR3 sequence (DNA): TGTGCCAGCAGCTTAGGTAGCCGTCTTCACGGCTACACCTTC. The full variable domain, in which reference TRBV7-9 and TRBJ1-2 provide the parts outside the CDR3, is DTGVSQNPRHKITKRGQNVTFRCDPISEHNRLYWYRQTLGQGPEFLTYFQNEAQLEKSRLLSDRFSAERPKGSFSTLEIQRTEQGDSAMYLCASSLGSRLHGYTFGSGTRLTVV.